This T cell receptor beta chain is from a study of cytomegalovirus exposure and HLA in healthy donors. The overall study: The platform used for the 120 or so validation repertoires matched that of the approximately 670 first-cohort repertoires, a later analysis reported.

The V and J ends lost 1 base and 1 base respectively, with 8 bases between them. Germline loops: CDR1 LNHNV, CDR2 YYDKDF (reference sequence). This CDR3 contains 14 residues. Produced via immunoSEQ multiplex PCR; TCRdb's table is partial and in-frame only. The sample contains some 140,000 clones, 84% of which appear only once. The sample comprised PBMCs. The origin of this receptor is a woman in her 30s in good health and CMV-seronegative. The V gene is TRBV15, the J gene TRBJ2-7; D not certain. The CDR3 nucleotides are TGTGCCACCAGCAGAGGAGCAGGATCCTACGAGCAGTACTTC. Amino acid sequence: CATSRGAGSYEQYF.